This is a list of T cell receptor beta chains from one sample in a study of Graves' ophthalmopathy and Graves' hyperthyroidism. TCRdb re-called the multiplex PCR reads through MiXCR, storing one row per CDR3 protein. The table has hundreds of thousands of distinct CDR3 sequences, roughly an eighth seen once. Sequenced sample: blood. These receptors were collected from a woman younger than 45 with Graves' ophthalmopathy. The CDR3 runs from the conserved cysteine through the conserved F or W. D genes are given only for firm matches. Where a row states a size, it is once, few, many or the class of an expanded clone; other rows omit it.

J: TRBJ1-1; D: -; length: 14; size: many; V: TRBV6-5; DNA: TGTGCCAGCAGTTACTCGACCGTAAACACTGAAGCTTTCTTT; CDR3: CASSYSTVNTEAFF
J: TRBJ2-6; D: -; length: 16; size: -; V: TRBV5-1; DNA: TGCGCCAGCAGCTTAATTTCAGGGGCTGGGGCCAACGTCCTGACTTTC; CDR3: CASSLISGAGANVLTF
J: TRBJ1-1; D: -; length: 14; size: many; V: TRBV7-3; DNA: TGTGCCAGCAGCGGGGGGGCCGCGAACACTGAAGCTTTCTTT; CDR3: CASSGGAANTEAFF
J: TRBJ2-7; D: -; length: 14; size: many; V: TRBV28; DNA: TGTGCCAGCAGTTTTCACGGGAGTTTAAACGAGCAGTACTTC; CDR3: CASSFHGSLNEQYF
J: TRBJ2-7; D: -; length: 13; size: -; V: TRBV18; DNA: TGTGCCAGCTCACCACCGGGAAGGAACGAGCAGTACTTC; CDR3: CASSPPGRNEQYF
J: TRBJ2-7; D: TRBD1; length: 15; size: many; V: TRBV6-2/TRBV6-3; DNA: TGTGCCAGCAGTTACGAAGAGACAGGGGGCTACGAGCAGTACTTC; CDR3: CASSYEETGGYEQYF
J: TRBJ2-7; D: TRBD1; length: 15; size: many; V: TRBV5-1; DNA: TGCGCCAGCAGCCTGGGGGGGACAGGGGTCTACGAGCAGTACTTC; CDR3: CASSLGGTGVYEQYF
J: TRBJ1-2; D: TRBD1; length: 13; size: many; V: TRBV14; DNA: TGTGCCAGCAGCCAATATGACAGGGATGGCTACACCTTC; CDR3: CASSQYDRDGYTF
J: TRBJ1-2; D: -; length: 13; size: -; V: TRBV4-2; DNA: TGTGCCAGCAGCCAAAGGACGAGAGGCAGCTACACCTTC; CDR3: CASSQRTRGSYTF
J: TRBJ2-7; D: TRBD1; length: 15; size: many; V: TRBV28; DNA: TGTGCCAGCAGTTTATTCCGGGACAGGGGATACGAGCAGTACTTC; CDR3: CASSLFRDRGYEQYF
J: TRBJ1-1; D: -; length: 12; size: -; V: TRBV28; DNA: TGTGCCACCAGCTTGGATCGCACTGAAGCTTTCTTT; CDR3: CATSLDRTEAFF
J: TRBJ1-2; D: -; length: 15; size: -; V: TRBV12-3/TRBV12-4; DNA: TGTGCCAGCAGTTCGAGACAGGAGACTAACTATGGCTACACCTTC; CDR3: CASSSRQETNYGYTF
J: TRBJ2-5; D: -; length: 15; size: -; V: TRBV6-2/TRBV6-3; DNA: TGTGCCAGCAGGTCCGGGACCAGAACTTGGGAGACCCAGTACTTC; CDR3: CASRSGTRTWETQYF
J: TRBJ2-6; D: -; length: 15; size: few; V: TRBV6-1; DNA: TGTGCCAGCAGAGAGGGGGGGTCTGGGGCCAACGTCCTGACTTTC; CDR3: CASREGGSGANVLTF
J: TRBJ1-2; D: -; length: 12; size: -; V: TRBV25-1; DNA: TGTGCCAGCAGTGGACTCGGCTATGGCTACACCTTC; CDR3: CASSGLGYGYTF
J: TRBJ2-2; D: TRBD2; length: 16; size: many; V: TRBV12-3/TRBV12-4; DNA: TGTGCCAGCAGTTCGTTAGCGGGGGCCTTTACCGGGGAGCTGTTTTTT; CDR3: CASSSLAGAFTGELFF
J: TRBJ1-1; D: TRBD1; length: 15; size: -; V: TRBV6-5; DNA: TGTGCCAGCAGTTATCAGGGGGGTAGGAACACTGAAGCTTTCTTT; CDR3: CASSYQGGRNTEAFF
J: TRBJ1-5; D: TRBD1; length: 16; size: few; V: TRBV15; DNA: TGTGCCACCAGCTCCCAGACAGGGCTCCTCAATCAGCCCCAGCATTTT; CDR3: CATSSQTGLLNQPQHF
J: TRBJ1-2; D: TRBD1; length: 17; size: many; V: TRBV6-6; DNA: TGTGCCGGAGAGATGGGACAGGGATCTTATTTATACTATGGCTACACCTTC; CDR3: CAGEMGQGSYLYYGYTF
J: TRBJ2-7; D: -; length: 15; size: many; V: TRBV29-1; DNA: TGCAGCGTTGAACTCTCTAAGACGGGGGCATACGAGCAGTACTTC; CDR3: CSVELSKTGAYEQYF
J: TRBJ1-1; D: TRBD1; length: 14; size: -; V: TRBV5-1; DNA: TGCGCCAGCAGCGTGTTACAGGGGGCGCGAGTGGCTTTCTTT; CDR3: CASSVLQGARVAFF
J: TRBJ1-5; D: TRBD1; length: 14; size: many; V: TRBV7-8; DNA: TGTGCCAGCAGCACCGGGACAGGGAGTAGGCCCCAGCATTTT; CDR3: CASSTGTGSRPQHF
J: TRBJ1-6; D: -; length: 15; size: many; V: TRBV6-1; DNA: TGTGCCAGCAGTGGCCGGGGGATTTCTGATTCACCCCTCCACTTT; CDR3: CASSGRGISDSPLHF
J: TRBJ2-2; D: TRBD1; length: 16; size: many; V: TRBV11-2; DNA: TGTGCCAGCAGCTTAGGGACAGGGGGCGCGTCCGGGGAGCTGTTTTTT; CDR3: CASSLGTGGASGELFF
J: TRBJ1-2; D: -; length: 13; size: -; V: TRBV11-3; DNA: TGTGCCAGCAGTTCCGAGGGCGTGGGTGGCTACACCTTC; CDR3: CASSSEGVGGYTF
J: TRBJ1-2; D: -; length: 13; size: -; V: TRBV6-1; DNA: TGTGCCAGCAGTGAGTGGGGGGCGGATGGCTACACCTTC; CDR3: CASSEWGADGYTF
J: TRBJ1-1; D: -; length: 14; size: many; V: TRBV9; DNA: TGTGCCAGCAGCCCTCATGGGGGGCACACTGAAGCTTTCTTT; CDR3: CASSPHGGHTEAFF
J: TRBJ1-5; D: TRBD1; length: 15; size: many; V: TRBV3-1; DNA: TGTGCCAGCAGCCAACGGGCAGGGGGGGGACAGCCCCAGCATTTT; CDR3: CASSQRAGGGQPQHF
J: TRBJ1-6; D: -; length: 17; size: -; V: TRBV6-2/TRBV6-3; DNA: TGTGCCAGCAGCCGACCAACGCAGGGCAGCTATAATTCACCCCTCCACTTT; CDR3: CASSRPTQGSYNSPLHF
J: TRBJ2-5; D: -; length: 13; size: many; V: TRBV29-1; DNA: TGCAGCGTAAGACTCGGGGTGCCCGGGTCCCAGTACTTC; CDR3: CSVRLGVPGSQYF
J: TRBJ2-5; D: -; length: 15; size: many; V: TRBV9; DNA: TGTGCCAGCAGCGCGCTAGCGTCAGCCCAAGAGACCCAGTACTTC; CDR3: CASSALASAQETQYF
J: TRBJ2-2; D: TRBD2; length: 12; size: many; V: TRBV12-3/TRBV12-4; DNA: TGTGCCAGCGGGACTAGACACGGGGAGCTGTTTTTT; CDR3: CASGTRHGELFF
J: TRBJ1-2; D: -; length: 15; size: many; V: TRBV5-1; DNA: TGCGCCAGCAGCTTGTTGGTGGGTACAGACTATGGCTACACCTTC; CDR3: CASSLLVGTDYGYTF
J: TRBJ2-7; D: TRBD2; length: 17; size: few; V: TRBV28; DNA: TGTGCCAGCAGTTTGGGGTCAAGGACTAGCGGTACTTCGGGGCAGTACTTC; CDR3: CASSLGSRTSGTSGQYF
J: TRBJ2-5; D: TRBD1; length: 15; size: -; V: TRBV11-2; DNA: TGTGCCAGCAGCTGGAGGACAGGGGGACAAGAGACCCAGTACTTC; CDR3: CASSWRTGGQETQYF
J: TRBJ2-7; D: TRBD2; length: 15; size: many; V: TRBV6-5; DNA: TGTGCCAGCAGTTATCAGGGAGGGATAGGACGCGAGCAGTACTTC; CDR3: CASSYQGGIGREQYF
J: TRBJ2-5; D: TRBD1; length: 16; size: many; V: TRBV19; DNA: TGTGCCAGTAGACCGACATGGACAGGCCCCGAAGAGACCCAGTACTTC; CDR3: CASRPTWTGPEETQYF
J: TRBJ2-2; D: -; length: 13; size: many; V: TRBV5-1; DNA: TGCGCCAGCAGCCAGGGAGGCAACGGGGAGCTGTTTTTT; CDR3: CASSQGGNGELFF
J: TRBJ1-3; D: TRBD1; length: 16; size: -; V: TRBV7-6; DNA: TGTGCCAGCAGCTTAAGGGGACAGACCTCTGGAAACACCATATATTTT; CDR3: CASSLRGQTSGNTIYF
J: TRBJ1-1; D: -; length: 14; size: many; V: TRBV7-9; DNA: TGTGCCAGCAGCCCAAACACCCGAACAACTGAAGCTTTCTTT; CDR3: CASSPNTRTTEAFF
J: TRBJ2-7; D: -; length: 13; size: many; V: TRBV20-1; DNA: TGCAGTGCTACGGGACCAGCGGGCTACGAGCAGTACTTC; CDR3: CSATGPAGYEQYF
J: TRBJ1-1; D: -; length: 13; size: -; V: TRBV14; DNA: TGTGCCAGCAGCGAATACAGGAACACTGAAGCTTTCTTT; CDR3: CASSEYRNTEAFF
J: TRBJ1-5; D: TRBD1; length: 16; size: many; V: TRBV19; DNA: TGTGCCAGTACCGTGCTCGGACAGGGGGCCGGGCAGCCCCAGCATTTT; CDR3: CASTVLGQGAGQPQHF
J: TRBJ1-1; D: -; length: 15; size: many; V: TRBV11-2; DNA: TGTGCCAGCAGCCCTGGACAGCACATGAACACTGAAGCTTTCTTT; CDR3: CASSPGQHMNTEAFF
J: TRBJ2-2; D: -; length: 15; size: many; V: TRBV12-3/TRBV12-4; DNA: TGTGCCAGCAGTTTAGATGGGGTTAACACCGGGGAGCTGTTTTTT; CDR3: CASSLDGVNTGELFF
J: TRBJ2-1; D: TRBD2; length: 16; size: many; V: TRBV5-1; DNA: TGCGCCAGCAGCGCCACAAGCGGGAGCTCCTACAATGAGCAGTTCTTC; CDR3: CASSATSGSSYNEQFF
J: TRBJ1-1; D: TRBD1; length: 12; size: -; V: TRBV12-3/TRBV12-4; DNA: TGTGCCAGCAGCCCGGGACAGGGAGGTGTTTTCTTT; CDR3: CASSPGQGGVFF
J: TRBJ2-2; D: TRBD2; length: 21; size: many; V: TRBV11-1; DNA: TGTGCCAGCAGCTTAGCTCAGCGTAGCGGGAGGGATCCGGCGAACACTGGGGAGCTGTTTTTT; CDR3: CASSLAQRSGRDPANTGELFF
J: TRBJ2-6; D: -; length: 12; size: many; V: TRBV12-3/TRBV12-4; DNA: TGTGCCGCGAGCTCTGGGGCCAACGTCCTGACTTTC; CDR3: CAASSGANVLTF
J: TRBJ1-2; D: TRBD1; length: 16; size: many; V: TRBV6-1; DNA: TGTGCCAGCACCCCCCCCCCGCAGGGGGCCAACTATGGCTACACCTTC; CDR3: CASTPPPQGANYGYTF
J: TRBJ2-7; D: -; length: 15; size: many; V: TRBV6-1; DNA: TGTGCCTTCCTTCCCAGGGGAGGGAGGGAATACGAGCAGTACTTC; CDR3: CAFLPRGGREYEQYF
J: TRBJ2-7; D: -; length: 15; size: many; V: TRBV12-3/TRBV12-4; DNA: TGTGCCAGCAGTTTAGGTCTTGTCAGACCCTACGAGCAGTACTTC; CDR3: CASSLGLVRPYEQYF
J: TRBJ2-5; D: -; length: 17; size: -; V: TRBV24-1; DNA: TGTGCCACCAGTGCTATCCTGGGGGGCCCCGATCAAGAGACCCAGTACTTC; CDR3: CATSAILGGPDQETQYF
J: TRBJ1-2; D: -; length: 15; size: -; V: TRBV6-1; DNA: TGTGCCAGTGGGGCCGGGCCCACAAGTTACTATGGCTACACCTTC; CDR3: CASGAGPTSYYGYTF
J: TRBJ1-1; D: -; length: 15; size: many; V: TRBV7-8; DNA: TGTGCCAGCAGCTTAGCGTCGAAACCTTACACTGAAGCTTTCTTT; CDR3: CASSLASKPYTEAFF
J: TRBJ1-2; D: -; length: 14; size: many; V: TRBV29-1; DNA: TGCAGCGGATCAGGGGACACGGAAGGCTATGGCTACACCTTC; CDR3: CSGSGDTEGYGYTF
J: TRBJ1-5; D: TRBD1; length: 17; size: -; V: TRBV12-3/TRBV12-4; DNA: TGTGCCAGCAGTTTAACTAGGACAGGGAAGAGCAATCAGCCCCAGCATTTT; CDR3: CASSLTRTGKSNQPQHF
J: TRBJ1-6; D: -; length: 14; size: -; V: TRBV7-6; DNA: TGTGCCAGCGCAGGGTCGGGAGTTTTTTCACCCCTCCACTTT; CDR3: CASAGSGVFSPLHF